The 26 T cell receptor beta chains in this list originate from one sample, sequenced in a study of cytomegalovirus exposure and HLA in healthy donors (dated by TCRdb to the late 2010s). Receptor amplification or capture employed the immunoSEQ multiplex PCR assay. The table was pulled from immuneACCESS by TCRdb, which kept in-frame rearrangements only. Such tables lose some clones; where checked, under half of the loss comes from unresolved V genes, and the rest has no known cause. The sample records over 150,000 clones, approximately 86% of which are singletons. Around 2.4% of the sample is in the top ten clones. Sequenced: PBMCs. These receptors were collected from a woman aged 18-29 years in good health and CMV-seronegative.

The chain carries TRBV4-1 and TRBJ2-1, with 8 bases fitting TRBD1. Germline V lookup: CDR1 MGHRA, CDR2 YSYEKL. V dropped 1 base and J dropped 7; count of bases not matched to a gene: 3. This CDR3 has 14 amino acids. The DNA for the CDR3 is TGCGCCAGCAGCCAAGTGGACAGGGCGAATGAGCAGTTCTTC. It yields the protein CASSQVDRANEQFF.

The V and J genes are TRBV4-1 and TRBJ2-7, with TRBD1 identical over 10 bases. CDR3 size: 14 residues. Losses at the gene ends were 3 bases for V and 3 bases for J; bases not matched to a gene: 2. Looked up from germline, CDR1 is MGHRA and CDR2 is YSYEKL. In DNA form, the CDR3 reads TGCGCCAGCAGCCACCGGGACAGGGGCTACGAGCAGTACTTC. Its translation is CASSHRDRGYEQYF.

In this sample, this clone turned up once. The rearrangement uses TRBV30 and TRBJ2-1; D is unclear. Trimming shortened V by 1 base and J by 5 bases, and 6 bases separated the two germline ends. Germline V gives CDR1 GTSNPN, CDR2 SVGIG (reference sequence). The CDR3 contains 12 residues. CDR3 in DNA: TGTGCCTGGAGTGAGCTTCACAATGAGCAGTTCTTC. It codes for CAWSELHNEQFF.

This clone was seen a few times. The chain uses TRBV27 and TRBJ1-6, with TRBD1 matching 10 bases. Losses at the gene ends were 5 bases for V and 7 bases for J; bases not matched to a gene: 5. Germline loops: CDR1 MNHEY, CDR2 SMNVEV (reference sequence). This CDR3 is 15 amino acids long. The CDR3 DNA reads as TGTGCCAGCAGTCTCGGGACAGGGGCGAATTCACCCCTCCACTTT. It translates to CASSLGTGANSPLHF.

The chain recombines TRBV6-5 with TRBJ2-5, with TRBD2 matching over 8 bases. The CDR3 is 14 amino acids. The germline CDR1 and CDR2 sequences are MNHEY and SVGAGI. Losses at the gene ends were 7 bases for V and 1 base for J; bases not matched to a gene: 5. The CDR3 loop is CASNSGGVQETQYF. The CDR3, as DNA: TGTGCCAGCAATTCGGGAGGGGTCCAAGAGACCCAGTACTTC.

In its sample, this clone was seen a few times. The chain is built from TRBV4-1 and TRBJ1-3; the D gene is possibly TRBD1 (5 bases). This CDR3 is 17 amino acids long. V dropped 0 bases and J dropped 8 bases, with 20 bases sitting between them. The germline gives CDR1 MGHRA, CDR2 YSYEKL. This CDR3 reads CASSQDSLWARVDTIYF. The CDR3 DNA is TGCGCCAGCAGCCAAGATAGCTTGTGGGCCAGGGTAGACACCATATATTTT.

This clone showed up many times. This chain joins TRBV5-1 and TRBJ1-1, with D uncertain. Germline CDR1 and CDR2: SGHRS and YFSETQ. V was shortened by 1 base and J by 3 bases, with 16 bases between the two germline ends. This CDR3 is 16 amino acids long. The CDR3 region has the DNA TGCGCCAGCAGCTTGCCTCCCAACACATTGGACACTGAAGCTTTCTTT. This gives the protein CASSLPPNTLDTEAFF.

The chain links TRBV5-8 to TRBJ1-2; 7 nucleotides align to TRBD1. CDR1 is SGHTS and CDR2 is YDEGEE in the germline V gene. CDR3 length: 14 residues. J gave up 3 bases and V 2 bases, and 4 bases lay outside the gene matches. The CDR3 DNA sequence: TGTGCCAGCAGCTTATCCGGGACAGACTATGGCTACACCTTC. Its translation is CASSLSGTDYGYTF. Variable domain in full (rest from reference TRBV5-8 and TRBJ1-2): EAGVTQSPTHLIKTRGQQATLRCSPISGHTSVYWYQQALGLGLQFLLWYDEGEERNRGNFPPRFSGRQFPNYSSELNVNALELEDSALYLCASSLSGTDYGYTFGSGTRLTVV.

The CDR3 protein is CASSQSGLPNPKLYNEQFF. CDR3 DNA: TGCGCCAGCAGTCAATCAGGACTACCCAACCCTAAACTTTACAATGAGCAGTTCTTC. The chain employs TRBV23-1 and TRBJ2-1; a possible D gene is TRBD2 (6 bases). TRBV23-1 carries the ORF label, with uncertain function. The CDR3 is 19 amino acids. V dropped 0 bases and J dropped 4 bases, with 22 bases sitting between them.

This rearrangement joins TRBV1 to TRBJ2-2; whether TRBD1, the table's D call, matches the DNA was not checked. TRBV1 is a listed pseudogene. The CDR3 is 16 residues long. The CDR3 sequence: CTKGGQGDLNTGELFF. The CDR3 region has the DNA TGCACCAAAGGGGGACAGGGGGACCTTAACACCGGGGAGCTGTTTTTT.

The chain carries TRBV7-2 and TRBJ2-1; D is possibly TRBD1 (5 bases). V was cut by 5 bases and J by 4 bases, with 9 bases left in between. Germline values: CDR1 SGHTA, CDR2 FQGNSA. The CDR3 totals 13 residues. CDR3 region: CASSLQGYNEQFF. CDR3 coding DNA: TGTGCCAGCAGCCTTCAGGGTTACAATGAGCAGTTCTTC.

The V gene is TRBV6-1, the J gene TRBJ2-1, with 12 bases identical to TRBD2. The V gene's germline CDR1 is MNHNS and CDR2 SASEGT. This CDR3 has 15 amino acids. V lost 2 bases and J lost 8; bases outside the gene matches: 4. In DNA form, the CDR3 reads TGTGCCAGCAGTGAATGGAGACTAGCGGGAGATGAGCAGTTCTTC. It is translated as CASSEWRLAGDEQFF.

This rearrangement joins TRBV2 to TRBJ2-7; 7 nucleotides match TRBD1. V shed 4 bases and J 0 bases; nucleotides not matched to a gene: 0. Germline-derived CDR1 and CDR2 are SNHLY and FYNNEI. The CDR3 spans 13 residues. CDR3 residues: CASSGDSSYEQYF. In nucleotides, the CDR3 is TGTGCCAGCAGTGGGGACAGCTCCTACGAGCAGTACTTC.

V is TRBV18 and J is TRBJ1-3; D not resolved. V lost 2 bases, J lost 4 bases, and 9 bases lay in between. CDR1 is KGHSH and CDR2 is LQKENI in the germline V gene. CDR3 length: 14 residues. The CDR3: CASSPEPGGNTIYF. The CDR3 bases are TGTGCCAGCTCACCAGAGCCGGGGGGAAACACCATATATTTT. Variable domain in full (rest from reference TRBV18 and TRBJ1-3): NAGVMQNPRHLVRRRGQEARLRCSPMKGHSHVYWYRQLPEEGLKFMVYLQKENIIDESGMPKERFSAEFPKEGPSILRIQQVVRGDSAAYFCASSPEPGGNTIYFGEGSWLTVV.

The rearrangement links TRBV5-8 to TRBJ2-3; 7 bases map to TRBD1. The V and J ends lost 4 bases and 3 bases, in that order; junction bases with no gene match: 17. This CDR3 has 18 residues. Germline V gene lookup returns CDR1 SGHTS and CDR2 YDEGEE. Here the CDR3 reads CASSPGTAPGVGTDTQYF. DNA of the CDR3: TGTGCCAGCAGCCCCGGGACAGCCCCAGGAGTCGGGACAGATACGCAGTATTTT.

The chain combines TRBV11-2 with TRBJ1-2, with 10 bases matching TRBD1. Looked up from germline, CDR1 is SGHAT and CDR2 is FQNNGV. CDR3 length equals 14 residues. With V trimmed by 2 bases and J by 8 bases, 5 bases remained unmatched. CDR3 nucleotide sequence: TGTGCCAGCAGCTTATCGACAGGGGGCGGAGGCTACACCTTC. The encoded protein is CASSLSTGGGGYTF.

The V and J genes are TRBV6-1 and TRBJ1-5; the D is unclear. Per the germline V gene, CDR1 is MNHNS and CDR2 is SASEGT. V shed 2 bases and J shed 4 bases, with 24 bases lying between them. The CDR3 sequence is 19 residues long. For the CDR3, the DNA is TGTGCCAGCAGTGAAATCGGACTAGGGTTTCGGGCCTCGAATCAGCCCCAGCATTTT. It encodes CASSEIGLGFRASNQPQHF.

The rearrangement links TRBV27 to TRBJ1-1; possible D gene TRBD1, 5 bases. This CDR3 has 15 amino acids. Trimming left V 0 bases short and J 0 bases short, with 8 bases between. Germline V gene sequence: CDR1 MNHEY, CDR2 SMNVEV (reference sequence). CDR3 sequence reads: CASSLSQGMNTEAFF. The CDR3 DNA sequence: TGTGCCAGCAGTTTATCCCAGGGCATGAACACTGAAGCTTTCTTT.

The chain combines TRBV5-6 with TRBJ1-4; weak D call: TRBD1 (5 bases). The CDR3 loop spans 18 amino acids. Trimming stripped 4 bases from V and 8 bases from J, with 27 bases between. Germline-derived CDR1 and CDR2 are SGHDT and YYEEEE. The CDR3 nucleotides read TGTGCCAGCAGCGATACTGCTCATCGCGGGGGATTGGACGAAAAACTGTTTTTT. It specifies CASSDTAHRGGLDEKLFF.

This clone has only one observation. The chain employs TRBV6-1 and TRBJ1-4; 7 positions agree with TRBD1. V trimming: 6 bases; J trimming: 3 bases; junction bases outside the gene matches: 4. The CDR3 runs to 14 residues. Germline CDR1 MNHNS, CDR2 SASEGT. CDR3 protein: CASRQGIANEKLFF. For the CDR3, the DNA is TGTGCCAGCAGACAGGGGATAGCTAATGAAAAACTGTTTTTT.

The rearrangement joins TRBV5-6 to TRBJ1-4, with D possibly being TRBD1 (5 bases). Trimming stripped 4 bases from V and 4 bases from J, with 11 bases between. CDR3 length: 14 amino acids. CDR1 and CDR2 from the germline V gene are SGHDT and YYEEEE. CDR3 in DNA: TGTGCCAGCAGCCAGGACACGAGTAATGAAAAACTGTTTTTT. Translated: CASSQDTSNEKLFF. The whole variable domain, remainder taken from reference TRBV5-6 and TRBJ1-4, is DAGVTQSPTHLIKTRGQQVTLRCSPKSGHDTVSWYQQALGQGPQFIFQYYEEEERQRGNFPDRFSGHQFPNYSSELNVNALLLGDSALYLCASSQDTSNEKLFFGSGTQLSVL.

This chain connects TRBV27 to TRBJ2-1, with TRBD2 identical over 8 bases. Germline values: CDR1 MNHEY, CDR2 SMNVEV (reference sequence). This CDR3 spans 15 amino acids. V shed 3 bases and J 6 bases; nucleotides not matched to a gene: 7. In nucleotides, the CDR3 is TGTGCCAGCAGTTTTCGGGGGGGCGTCGGCAATGAGCAGTTCTTC. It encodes CASSFRGGVGNEQFF.

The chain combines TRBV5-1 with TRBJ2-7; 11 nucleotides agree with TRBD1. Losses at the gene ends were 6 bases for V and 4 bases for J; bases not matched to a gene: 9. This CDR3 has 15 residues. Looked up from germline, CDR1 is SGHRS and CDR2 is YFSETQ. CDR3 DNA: TGCGCCAGCAAGATGGACAGGGGGCCCGATTACGAGCAGTACTTC. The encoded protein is CASKMDRGPDYEQYF.

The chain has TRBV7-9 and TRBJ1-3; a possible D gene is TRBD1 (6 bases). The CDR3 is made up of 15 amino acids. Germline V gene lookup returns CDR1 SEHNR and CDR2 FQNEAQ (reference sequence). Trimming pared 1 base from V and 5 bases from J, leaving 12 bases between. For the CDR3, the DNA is TGTGCCAGCAGCTTAGTAATGGGGGACAGAAACACCATATATTTT. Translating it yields CASSLVMGDRNTIYF. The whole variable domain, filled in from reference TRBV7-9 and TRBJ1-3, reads DTGVSQNPRHKITKRGQNVTFRCDPISEHNRLYWYRQTLGQGPEFLTYFQNEAQLEKSRLLSDRFSAERPKGSFSTLEIQRTEQGDSAMYLCASSLVMGDRNTIYFGEGSWLTVV.

CDR3 in amino acids: CASSFGLAWEYEQYF. For the CDR3, the DNA is TGTGCCAGCAGCTTCGGACTAGCCTGGGAGTACGAGCAGTACTTC. The J gene is TRBJ2-7, the V gene TRBV5-6, with 8 bases that match TRBD2. This CDR3 comprises 15 residues. The trim removed 2 bases at V and 4 bases at J, leaving 8 bases unmatched. CDR1 is SGHDT, CDR2 YYEEEE, per germline.

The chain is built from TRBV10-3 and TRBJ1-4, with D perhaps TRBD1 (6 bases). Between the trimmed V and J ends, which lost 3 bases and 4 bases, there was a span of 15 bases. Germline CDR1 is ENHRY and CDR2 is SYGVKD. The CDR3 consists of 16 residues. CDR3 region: CAISDFRGTSNEKLFF. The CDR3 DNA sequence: TGTGCCATCAGTGACTTTAGGGGGACGAGTAATGAAAAACTGTTTTTT.